Shown below are 8 T cell receptor beta chains from a single sample sequenced in a study of cytotoxic CD8 clonotypes in ibrutinib-treated CLL. TCRdb's copy holds only in-frame clones and misses some; the assay was immunoSEQ multiplex PCR. The sample comprises about 58,000 clones, about 72% of which are singletons, and about 39% rests with the top ten. This material consisted of PBMCs, taken after 12 months of ibrutinib treatment. The receptor source for this set is a human donor with chronic lymphocytic leukemia.

The chain joins TRBV18 to TRBJ2-3, with TRBD2 matching 7 bases. From germline, CDR1 is KGHSH and CDR2 LQKENI. The J segment lost 6 bases and the V segment lost 3 bases, leaving 12 bases of the junction unmatched. CDR3 length: 16 residues. In nucleotides, the CDR3 is TGTGCCAGCTCACCCTTTAGGAGCGGGGCAACGGATACGCAGTATTTT. Translating gives CASSPFRSGATDTQYF.

The sample holds many counts of this clone. This chain connects TRBV2 to TRBJ1-5; no clear D. Trimming left V 7 bases short and J 4 bases short, with 11 bases between. CDR1 and CDR2 from the germline V gene are SNHLY and FYNNEI. The CDR3 covers 13 residues. In nucleotides, the CDR3 is TGTGCCAGCAATGTGGGATTTAATCAGCCCCAGCATTTT. It specifies CASNVGFNQPQHF.

The chain is built from TRBV2 and TRBJ2-1; D tentatively fits TRBD1 or TRBD2 (5 bases each). Trimming took 5 bases from V and 6 from J, leaving 14 bases between them. Germline assignment: CDR1 SNHLY and CDR2 FYNNEI. The CDR3 totals 14 residues. The CDR3: CASSRGASLNEQFF. CDR3 DNA sequence: TGTGCCAGCAGTAGAGGGGCAAGCCTCAATGAGCAGTTCTTC.

This sequence joins TRBV9 and TRBJ2-1; no firm D call. The CDR3 consists of 15 residues. V lost 0 bases, J lost 9 bases, and 16 bases lay in between. Germline V lookup: CDR1 SGDLS, CDR2 YYNGEE. CDR3 loop: CASSVASWAAGEQFF. Here the CDR3 DNA reads TGTGCCAGCAGCGTAGCTTCTTGGGCGGCCGGTGAGCAGTTCTTC.

The rearrangement uses TRBV19 and TRBJ2-3; TRBD1 matches at 7 bases. Germline V gene lookup returns CDR1 LNHDA and CDR2 SQIVND (reference sequence). The ends lost 4 bases at V and 2 bases at J; junction bases unmatched: 6. This CDR3 has 15 amino acids. DNA for the CDR3: TGTGCCAGTAGTACCAGACAGGGCTACACAGATACGCAGTATTTT. The encoded protein is CASSTRQGYTDTQYF.

The chain employs TRBV30 and TRBJ2-2, with 8 nucleotides matching TRBD1. From germline, CDR1 is GTSNPN and CDR2 SVGIG (reference sequence). CDR3 length: 18 residues. The V gene end was trimmed by 0 bases and the J gene end by 2 bases; junction bases not matched to a gene: 11. CDR3 DNA sequence: TGTGCCTGGAGTGTAGATCGGGGACAGGCCCACAACACCGGGGAGCTGTTTTTT. It encodes CAWSVDRGQAHNTGELFF.

The CDR3 loop is CASSFYPPRTGGKLNYGYTF. The DNA of the CDR3 is TGTGCCAGCAGTTTCTACCCCCCACGGACAGGGGGTAAGTTGAACTATGGCTACACCTTC. The chain joins TRBV27 to TRBJ1-2; TRBD1 aligns across 10 bases. The V gene's germline CDR1 is MNHEY and CDR2 SMNVEV (reference sequence). J gave up 2 bases and V 3 bases, and 18 bases lay outside the gene matches. The CDR3 is 20 amino acids.

This clone was observed a single time. The chain employs TRBV4-2 and TRBJ1-2, with no clear D. This CDR3 is built from 15 residues. V lost 4 bases and J lost 6, with 18 bases in between. Germline V gives CDR1 LGHNA, CDR2 YNFKEQ. The CDR3 sequence is CASSLRGENMNGYTF. The CDR3 DNA is TGTGCCAGCAGCCTGCGGGGAGAGAATATGAATGGCTACACCTTC.